Following are 23 T cell receptor beta chains from one sample sequenced in a study of PD-1 blockade in classical Hodgkin lymphoma. Sequencing used immunoSEQ multiplex PCR; TCRdb keeps in-frame clones, though not all of them. Among about 28,000 clones listed, less than 90% were seen once. Exposure to brentuximab vedotin varied, and each patient had relapsed following autologous stem cell transplantation. This material consisted of peripheral blood mononuclear cells (PBMCs), taken before the second cycle of nivolumab. The receptors derive from a human donor with classical Hodgkin lymphoma.

Concerning this clone itself: At one end, the junction sequence differs from germline, possibly due to a read error. The V and J genes are TRBV7-7 and TRBJ2-5; no definite D call. The germline V gene encodes CDR1 SSHAT and CDR2 FNYEAQ (reference sequence). The CDR3 spans 14 residues. In DNA form, the CDR3 reads TGTGCTAGCAGCTTAGAAGTTGGCTTCTGGACCCAGTACTTC. It translates to CASSLEVGFWTQYF.

This clone was counted a few times. The chain couples TRBV28 to TRBJ1-2, with D perhaps matching TRBD1 (5 bases). Trimming pared 7 bases from V and 8 bases from J, leaving 17 bases between. The CDR3 spans 13 residues. CDR1 is MDHEN and CDR2 is SYDVKM in the germline V gene. CDR3 sequence: CASTLGLSGGYTF. The DNA of the CDR3 is TGTGCCAGCACCTTGGGACTGTCTGGCGGCTACACCTTC.

This chain uses TRBV2 with TRBJ2-3; a possible D gene is TRBD2 (5 bases). The ends were cut back, 0 bases at V and 4 bases at J, with 17 bases in the middle. The CDR3 runs to 17 residues. Germline V lookup: CDR1 SNHLY, CDR2 FYNNEI. DNA for the CDR3: TGTGCCAGCAGTGAAGCCGATTTTGTCGGGGTTGCAGATACGCAGTATTTT. It translates to CASSEADFVGVADTQYF.

The chain uses TRBV19 and TRBJ1-5; the D gene is possibly TRBD1 (5 bases). The CDR3 runs to 16 residues. Germline V gene lookup returns CDR1 LNHDA and CDR2 SQIVND (reference sequence). The ends were cut back, 6 bases at V and 7 bases at J, with 22 bases in the middle. The CDR3 spells CASSLGASVEGQPQHF. The CDR3, as DNA: TGTGCCAGTAGCCTAGGGGCATCGGTTGAGGGACAGCCCCAGCATTTT.

The J gene is TRBJ2-1, the V gene TRBV7-9, with 9 bases that match TRBD1. Germline lookup yields CDR1 SEHNR and CDR2 FQNEAQ (reference sequence). This CDR3 has 16 residues. The V and J ends lost 1 base and 3 bases, in that order; junction bases with no gene match: 4. The DNA of the CDR3 is TGTGCCAGCAGCTTAGTGGGACAGGGAAACTACAATGAGCAGTTCTTC. Residues: CASSLVGQGNYNEQFF.

J is TRBJ1-2 and V is TRBV19; D unresolved. This CDR3 is 14 amino acids long. V was shortened by 6 bases and J by 4 bases, with 15 bases between the two germline ends. Germline V gene sequence: CDR1 LNHDA, CDR2 SQIVND (reference sequence). Here the CDR3 DNA reads TGTGCCAGTAGCCACGCCGGGGTCGTCTATGGCTACACCTTC. It yields the protein CASSHAGVVYGYTF. The full variable domain, in which reference TRBV19 and TRBJ1-2 provide the parts outside the CDR3, is DGGITQSPKYLFRKEGQNVTLSCEQNLNHDAMYWYRQDPGQGLRLIYYSQIVNDFQKGDIAEGYSVSREKKESFPLTVTSAQKNPTAFYLCASSHAGVVYGYTFGSGTRLTVV.

This rearrangement joins TRBV20-1 to TRBJ2-7, with D perhaps matching TRBD1 or TRBD2 (5 bases each). V was cut by 5 bases and J by 6 bases, with 11 bases left in between. This CDR3 contains 11 residues. Germline V gene lookup returns CDR1 DFQATT and CDR2 SNEGSKA (reference sequence). In DNA, the CDR3 is TGCAGTGCTCCGAGGGGAAGCGAGCAGTACTTC. It specifies CSAPRGSEQYF.

The chain carries TRBV2 and TRBJ1-4, with D possibly TRBD1 on 5 matching bases. The V end lost 2 bases, the J end lost 8 bases, and 12 bases lay between the germline ends. The CDR3 is 14 amino acids. Germline V gene data show CDR1 as SNHLY and CDR2 as FYNNEI. CDR3 sequence: CASSERDFGEKLFF. Here the CDR3 DNA reads TGTGCCAGCAGTGAACGGGACTTCGGGGAAAAACTGTTTTTT. The variable domain in full, with the rest retrieved from reference TRBV2 and TRBJ1-4, is EPEVTQTPSHQVTQMGQEVILRCVPISNHLYFYWYRQILGQKVEFLVSFYNNEISEKSEIFDDQFSVERPDGSNFTLKIRSTKLEDSAMYFCASSERDFGEKLFFGSGTQLSVL.

The chain carries TRBV7-2 and TRBJ2-6; D is perhaps TRBD1 (5 bases). Deletions cut 6 bases from V and 0 bases from J, with 9 bases between. Germline lookup yields CDR1 SGHTA and CDR2 FQGNSA. The CDR3 has 15 amino acids. As DNA, the CDR3 is TGTGCCAGCAGACTTGACAGCTCTGGGGCCAACGTCCTGACTTTC. It translates to CASRLDSSGANVLTF.

This clone has only a few counts. The chain is built from TRBV2 and TRBJ2-6; unclear D gene. V dropped 8 bases and J dropped 0 bases, with 5 bases sitting between them. The length of the CDR3 is 13 residues. The germline CDR1 and CDR2 sequences are SNHLY and FYNNEI. The CDR3 DNA follows: TGTGCCAGCGTCATCTCTGGGGCCAACGTCCTGACTTTC. Encoded protein: CASVISGANVLTF.

This CDR3 is CASSYGYYANYGYTF. The CDR3 DNA sequence: TGTGCCAGCAGTTACGGTTATTACGCTAACTATGGCTACACCTTC. The rearrangement joins TRBV6-5 to TRBJ1-2; D remains ambiguous. V lost 2 bases and J 0 bases, leaving 10 bases between the germline ends. The CDR3 consists of 15 residues. Germline V gene data show CDR1 as MNHEY and CDR2 as SVGAGI.

This clone appeared once. The chain is built from TRBV7-6 and TRBJ1-1; 8 bases match TRBD1. The CDR3 runs to 17 residues. With 2 bases clipped from V and 7 bases from J, the junction kept 15 bases outside the gene matches. Germline CDR1 SGHVS, CDR2 FNYEAQ. The CDR3 DNA follows: TGTGCCAGCAGCTTAAAAAGACCCGGACAGGGATTGAATGAAGCTTTCTTT. Its protein product is CASSLKRPGQGLNEAFF.

This chain connects TRBV7-9 to TRBJ2-3; TRBD2 agrees at 11 bases. The CDR3 runs to 15 residues. In germline, CDR1 is SEHNR, CDR2 FQNEAQ (reference sequence). The junction had 2 bases not matched to a gene; V was cut back by 6 bases and J by 0 bases. The CDR3 DNA reads TGTGCCAGCAGACCTAGCGGGGGGAGCACAGATACGCAGTATTTT. Translated: CASRPSGGSTDTQYF. The whole variable domain, remainder taken from reference TRBV7-9 and TRBJ2-3, is DTGVSQNPRHKITKRGQNVTFRCDPISEHNRLYWYRQTLGQGPEFLTYFQNEAQLEKSRLLSDRFSAERPKGSFSTLEIQRTEQGDSAMYLCASRPSGGSTDTQYFGPGTRLTVL.

This sequence joins TRBV5-6 and TRBJ2-5; no definite D call. Trimming pared 0 bases from V and 2 bases from J, leaving 8 bases between. This CDR3 is built from 14 residues. CDR1 is SGHDT, CDR2 YYEEEE, per germline. CDR3 protein: CASSLAVRQETQYF. The CDR3 bases are TGTGCCAGCAGCTTGGCTGTCAGACAAGAGACCCAGTACTTC.

The chain combines TRBV20-1 with TRBJ2-7, with D perhaps matching TRBD2 (6 bases). Germline CDR1 and CDR2: DFQATT and SNEGSKA (reference sequence). V lost 6 bases, J lost 3 bases, and 9 bases lay in between. There are 11 residues in the CDR3. CDR3 sequence (DNA): TGCAGTGCAATGGGGGGCTACGAGCAGTACGTC. Translating it yields CSAMGGYEQYV.

The V gene is TRBV4-1, the J gene TRBJ2-3, with TRBD2 identical over 7 bases. Germline trimming cut 3 bases from V and 2 bases from J; bases unmatched to any gene: 17. CDR1 MGHRA and CDR2 YSYEKL come from the germline V gene. The CDR3 consists of 19 residues. Here the CDR3 DNA reads TGCGCCAGCAGCCAGACCGGACTGTTTTGGGGGGGATACACAGATACGCAGTATTTT. Its translation: CASSQTGLFWGGYTDTQYF.

This sequence joins TRBV6-1 and TRBJ1-1; D uncertain. The CDR3 runs 14 residues. The V gene's germline CDR1 is MNHNS and CDR2 SASEGT. V was pared by 1 base and J by 4 bases, with 10 bases between. CDR3 in amino acids: CASSEEGWGTEAFF. Written as DNA, the CDR3 is TGTGCCAGCAGTGAAGAGGGCTGGGGCACTGAAGCTTTCTTT.

This clone was counted only a few times. This chain joins TRBV7-2 and TRBJ1-1, with 10 bases lining up with TRBD1. V was pared by 5 bases and J by 6 bases, with 6 bases of the junction left unmatched. Germline V gene lookup returns CDR1 SGHTA and CDR2 FQGNSA. There are 14 residues in the CDR3. The CDR3 is CASSEGQGRAEAFF. The CDR3 bases are TGTGCCAGCAGCGAGGGACAGGGGCGAGCTGAAGCTTTCTTT.

With regard to this clone: Mismatch with germline at one junction end may stem from a read error. The J gene is TRBJ2-5, the V gene TRBV5-8; 7 positions agree with TRBD2. The CDR3 is 12 residues long. Germline V gene data show CDR1 as SGHTS and CDR2 as YDEGEE. CDR3 loop: CASSLDLADLDF. Written as DNA, the CDR3 is TGTGCCAGCAGCCTTGATCTAGCGGATCTGGACTTC.

V and J are TRBV6-5 and TRBJ1-2; TRBD1 matches at 7 bases. The germline CDR1 and CDR2 sequences are MNHEY and SVGAGI. Losses at the gene ends were 7 bases for V and 1 base for J; bases not matched to a gene: 9. This CDR3 is 15 amino acids long. CDR3 DNA: TGTGCCAGCACGTCCGGGACAGAACTTAACTATGGCTACACCTTC. Translated: CASTSGTELNYGYTF.

This clone appeared once. The chain employs TRBV11-1 and TRBJ2-5; TRBD1 might be the D (5 bases). Trimming pared 5 bases from V and 4 bases from J, leaving 8 bases between. The CDR3 covers 12 residues. The germline V gene has CDR1 SGHAT and CDR2 FQDESV (reference sequence). CDR3 DNA sequence: TGTGCCAGCAGCGTAGACAGAGAGACCCAGTACTTC. Protein sequence: CASSVDRETQYF.

The genes are TRBV6-1 and TRBJ2-1, with no clear D. CDR3 length equals 10 residues. The V end was cut by 6 bases, the J end by 12 bases, with 9 bases between. Germline values: CDR1 MNHNS, CDR2 SASEGT. The CDR3 bases are TGTGCCAGCAGCTTAACGGGGCAGTTCTTC. Translation: CASSLTGQFF.

V and J are TRBV5-4 and TRBJ2-2, with D perhaps assigned TRBD1 or TRBD2 (5 bases each). CDR3 length equals 15 residues. The V and J ends lost 0 bases and 4 bases respectively, with 10 bases between them. CDR1 is SGHNT, CDR2 YYREEE, per germline (reference sequence). The CDR3 DNA is TGTGCCAGCAGCTTGGGTGCCGGGGCCACCGGGGAGCTGTTTTTT. Amino acid sequence: CASSLGAGATGELFF. The variable domain in full, with the rest retrieved from reference TRBV5-4 and TRBJ2-2, is ETGVTQSPTHLIKTRGQQVTLRCSSQSGHNTVSWYQQALGQGPQFIFQYYREEENGRGNFPPRFSGLQFPNYSSELNVNALELDDSALYLCASSLGAGATGELFFGEGSRLTVL.